The rows below give T cell receptor beta chains drawn from one sample of a study of T cells in localized non-small cell lung cancer. The repertoire was sequenced with immunoSEQ multiplex PCR; TCRdb's copy has only in-frame clones and lacks some. Of approximately 76,000 clones in the sample, approximately 80% were seen once. Sequences were derived from peripheral blood, sampled before any cancer treatment. These receptors were collected from an older female donor with stage I lung adenocarcinoma. Each CDR3 is given with its conserved first and last residue. Each record gives: clone size, V gene, D gene, J gene, CDR3 DNA, CDR3 protein. D genes are given only for firm matches. Clone size is not always given. Where it is, it says once, few, many or a class for expanded clones.

.	TRBV28	TRBD2	TRBJ2-7	TGTGCCAGCAGTACCGGGACTAGGGGGTACTGGGAGCAGTACTTC	CASSTGTRGYWEQYF
.	TRBV11-2	TRBD2	TRBJ2-2	TGTGCCAGCAGCTTAGTAGCGGGGGGCACCGGGGAGCTGTTTTTT	CASSLVAGGTGELFF
few	TRBV2	.	TRBJ1-1	TGTGCCAGCAGTATGGAGGGGGGCACTGAAGCTTTCTTT	CASSMEGGTEAFF
once	TRBV4-3	TRBD2	TRBJ2-1	TGCGCCAGCAGCCAAGCTAAGACTAGCGGGGGGGCCTCTGAGCAGTTCTTC	CASSQAKTSGGASEQFF
.	TRBV30	.	TRBJ1-2	TGTGCCTGGAGCGGCCTCTATGGCTACACCTTC	CAWSGLYGYTF
.	TRBV29-1	.	TRBJ1-2	TGCAGCGCGCAGGGAGGGGAGGACTACTATGGCTACACCTTC	CSAQGGEDYYGYTF
.	TRBV25-1	TRBD1	TRBJ1-2	TGTGCCAGCAGTTCGGGGGACAGGGTGAATGGCTACACCTTC	CASSSGDRVNGYTF
.	TRBV7-9	.	TRBJ1-5	TGTGCCAGCAGCCGGGTGACAGGTCCTACCTTGAATCAGCCCCAGCATTTT	CASSRVTGPTLNQPQHF
.	TRBV11-2	.	TRBJ1-3	TGTGCCAGCAGCTTAGAAGCCAGAAACACCATATATTTT	CASSLEARNTIYF
.	TRBV9	.	TRBJ2-3	TGTGCCAGCAGCCCACTAGCAGGAGGGCCCCCAGATACGCAGTATTTT	CASSPLAGGPPDTQYF
.	TRBV30	.	TRBJ2-7	TGTGCCTGGAGATGGGTTTTCTTCGCTATGGGGCAGTACTTC	CAWRWVFFAMGQYF
.	TRBV7-3	TRBD1	TRBJ2-3	TGTGCCAGCAGCTTGGGACAGATTCGTGCAGATACGCAGTATTTT	CASSLGQIRADTQYF
few	TRBV5-1	.	TRBJ1-2	TGCGCCAGCAGCTTGGGACAGTCCTCCTATGGCTACACCTTC	CASSLGQSSYGYTF
.	TRBV7-9	.	TRBJ2-7	TGTGCCAGCAGCTTAGCCACAGGTGCCTACGAGCAGTACTTC	CASSLATGAYEQYF
.	TRBV7-6	.	TRBJ2-5	TGTGCCAGCAGCCGGGGGACTTGGGAGACCCAGTACTTC	CASSRGTWETQYF